The rows below give T cell receptor beta chains drawn from one sample of a study of T cell responses to AZD1222 COVID-19 vaccine. Only in-frame clones appear in the TCRdb table, and some are missing; sequencing was by immunoSEQ multiplex PCR. The sample has roughly 140,000 clones, approximately 88% seen once. This specimen was peripheral blood, taken on day 0 of MenACWY control vaccination. Receptors were obtained from an adult in good health. Both conserved end residues are part of each CDR3. The order of the fields is V gene, clone size, J gene, D gene, CDR3 protein, CDR3 DNA. The D gene is left open where the match is weak. Clone size is not always given. Where it is, it says once, few, many or a class for expanded clones.

TRBV27	.	TRBJ2-7	TRBD2	CASSFGGRREHIYEQYF	TGTGCCAGCAGTTTTGGTGGTAGGCGGGAGCATATCTACGAGCAGTACTTC
TRBV5-1	.	TRBJ2-3	.	CASSGSQDTSTDTQYF	TGCGCCAGCAGCGGTTCCCAGGACACAAGCACAGATACGCAGTATTTT
TRBV7-2	.	TRBJ1-2	.	CASSFLDRSNYGYTF	TGTGCCAGCAGCTTTTTGGACAGAAGTAACTATGGCTACACCTTC
TRBV19	.	TRBJ2-1	TRBD1	CASRDGTGDNEQFF	TGTGCCAGTAGAGATGGGACAGGGGACAATGAGCAGTTCTTC
TRBV5-4	once	TRBJ1-4	TRBD1	CASSPGQGASGEKLFF	TGTGCCAGCAGCCCGGGACAGGGGGCTAGTGGTGAAAAACTGTTTTTT
TRBV30	.	TRBJ1-6	TRBD1	CAWNRGQGSSYNSPLHF	TGTGCCTGGAATCGGGGACAGGGGAGCTCCTATAATTCACCCCTCCACTTT
TRBV28	.	TRBJ2-1	.	CASTAGSSYNEQFF	TGTGCCAGCACGGCGGGGAGCTCCTACAATGAGCAGTTCTTC
TRBV20-1	once	TRBJ2-6	TRBD2	CSASLASGGYGANVLTF	TGCAGTGCTAGTCTAGCTAGCGGGGGCTATGGGGCCAACGTCCTGACTTTC
TRBV6-5	.	TRBJ1-2	.	CASSYSLGDRYGYTF	TGTGCCAGCAGTTACTCGCTAGGAGACCGCTATGGCTACACCTTC
TRBV5-1	.	TRBJ2-1	TRBD2	CASSRQGLAGGDEQFF	TGCGCCAGCAGCCGCCAAGGACTAGCGGGAGGGGATGAGCAGTTCTTC
TRBV5-1	few	TRBJ1-1	.	CASSSDSLGEAFF	TGCGCCAGCAGCTCGGACAGCCTGGGAGAAGCTTTCTTT
TRBV18	.	TRBJ1-1	TRBD1	CASSWGQGMNTEAFF	TGTGCCAGCTCCTGGGGACAGGGGATGAACACTGAAGCTTTCTTT
TRBV7-9	.	TRBJ1-1	.	CASSRRLELGAFF	TGTGCCAGCAGCCGCCGACTCGAGTTGGGAGCTTTCTTT
TRBV27	.	TRBJ1-1	.	CASSLLVGGATEAFF	TGTGCCAGCAGTTTATTGGTCGGGGGTGCCACTGAAGCTTTCTTT
TRBV27	few	TRBJ1-2	TRBD1	CASSLSTGERGYTF	TGTGCCAGCAGTTTATCGACAGGGGAACGGGGCTACACCTTC
TRBV29-1	.	TRBJ1-5	.	CSVVLEGNQPQHF	TGCAGCGTTGTGTTGGAGGGGAATCAGCCCCAGCATTTT
TRBV28	once	TRBJ1-1	TRBD1	CASSPGTGREDTEAFF	TGTGCCAGCAGTCCCGGGACAGGGCGGGAGGACACTGAAGCTTTCTTT
TRBV6-5	.	TRBJ2-7	TRBD1	CASSYAGTAKKKYF	TGTGCCAGCAGTTACGCAGGGACAGCCAAAAAGAAGTACTTC
TRBV6-6	.	TRBJ1-4	.	CASSYPRDVAEKLFF	TGTGCCAGCAGTTACCCCCGGGACGTGGCTGAAAAACTGTTTTTT
TRBV6-5	few	TRBJ2-5	.	CASRSQGETQYF	TGTGCCAGCAGGTCGCAAGGGGAGACCCAGTACTTC
TRBV5-5	.	TRBJ2-7	TRBD1	CASSLNRLGQATIKQYF	TGTGCCAGCAGCTTGAATCGGTTAGGACAGGCGACCATCAAGCAGTACTTC
TRBV3-1/TRBV3-2	.	TRBJ2-4	TRBD2	CASSQIGGVSKNIQYF	TGTGCCAGCAGCCAAATCGGGGGGGTGTCCAAAAACATTCAGTACTTC
TRBV4-3	.	TRBJ1-6	.	CASSQGVFNSPLHF	TGCGCCAGCAGCCAAGGGGTATTCAATTCACCCCTCCACTTT
TRBV28	.	TRBJ1-2	.	CASRRGGDGYTF	TGTGCCAGCAGGAGGGGAGGGGACGGCTACACCTTC
TRBV18	once	TRBJ1-1	.	CASSPGLRWTEAFF	TGTGCCAGCTCACCTGGCCTTCGGTGGACTGAAGCTTTCTTT
TRBV6-1	once	TRBJ2-2	TRBD1	CASSEHRDRNTGELFF	TGTGCCAGCAGTGAACACCGGGACAGAAACACCGGGGAGCTGTTTTTT
TRBV7-6	.	TRBJ1-6	TRBD1	CASSRQGAYNSPLHF	TGTGCCAGCAGTCGACAGGGGGCATATAATTCACCCCTCCACTTT
TRBV7-8	.	TRBJ2-5	TRBD2	CASSRGGDGAQYF	TGTGCCAGCAGCCGGGGGGGAGACGGGGCCCAGTACTTC
TRBV5-6	.	TRBJ1-2	.	CASSFPEANYGYTF	TGTGCCAGCAGCTTTCCTGAGGCCAACTATGGCTACACCTTC
TRBV28	.	TRBJ2-6	.	CASRPVVSSSGANVLTF	TGTGCCAGCAGACCCGTAGTTAGCTCCTCTGGGGCCAACGTCCTGACTTTC
TRBV6-5	few	TRBJ2-5	.	CASSRPGSKAQYF	TGTGCCAGCAGTAGGCCTGGGAGTAAGGCCCAGTACTTC
TRBV21-1	.	TRBJ1-1	.	CASSPGRLRDTEAFF	TGTGCCAGCAGCCCGGGCCGCCTGAGGGACACTGAAGCTTTCTTT
TRBV11-2	.	TRBJ1-2	.	CASSSYLGTRGASGYTF	TGTGCCAGCAGCTCATACCTCGGGACCCGGGGCGCGTCCGGCTACACCTTC
TRBV7-2	.	TRBJ2-3	.	CASSHPPGVGTDTQYF	TGTGCCAGCAGCCACCCCCCGGGAGTAGGGACAGATACGCAGTATTTT
TRBV6-5	.	TRBJ2-1	.	CASMNQSYNEQFF	TGTGCCAGCATGAACCAATCCTACAATGAGCAGTTCTTC
TRBV18	.	TRBJ1-1	.	CASSPPSPDRNTEAFF	TGTGCCAGCTCACCACCCTCCCCGGACAGGAACACTGAAGCTTTCTTT
TRBV27	.	TRBJ1-1	.	CASSKTGNTEAFF	TGTGCCAGCTCGAAGACAGGGAACACTGAAGCTTTCTTT
TRBV9	.	TRBJ2-3	.	CASSFRPGSTDTQYF	TGTGCCAGCAGCTTCCGCCCCGGCAGCACAGATACGCAGTATTTT
TRBV2	.	TRBJ2-7	.	CASSAEGRSSYEQYF	TGTGCCAGCAGTGCGGAGGGGCGGAGCTCCTACGAGCAGTACTTC
TRBV14	.	TRBJ1-6	.	CASSRRRSSYNSPLHF	TGTGCCAGCAGCCGCCGCAGGAGCTCCTATAATTCACCCCTCCACTTT
TRBV27	.	TRBJ2-5	TRBD2	CASSSRLAGGRRVETQYF	TGTGCCAGCAGTTCCAGACTAGCGGGAGGGCGGCGGGTAGAGACCCAGTACTTC
TRBV2	.	TRBJ2-3	.	CASLVAPTDTQYF	TGTGCCAGCCTGGTAGCCCCCACAGATACGCAGTATTTT
TRBV6-1	.	TRBJ1-2	.	CASSEYWTAPLDYGYTF	TGTGCCAGCAGTGAGTACTGGACCGCCCCCCTCGACTATGGCTACACCTTC
TRBV5-4	.	TRBJ1-2	.	CASSFQGHYGYTF	TGTGCCAGCAGCTTCCAGGGGCACTATGGCTACACCTTC
TRBV21-1	.	TRBJ1-4	.	CASSKETLLRNEKLFF	TGTGCCAGCAGCAAAGAGACGCTCCTACGTAATGAAAAACTGTTTTTT
TRBV2	.	TRBJ1-1	.	CASSPGTATEAFF	TGTGCCAGCAGTCCCGGGACGGCGACTGAAGCTTTCTTT
TRBV15	once	TRBJ2-2	.	CATSTLTGELFF	TGTGCCACCAGCACGTTGACCGGGGAGCTGTTTTTT
TRBV18	once	TRBJ2-7	.	CASSPRIADTYEQYF	TGTGCCAGCTCACCAAGGATAGCGGACACCTACGAGCAGTACTTC